There are many counts of the clone carrying this T cell receptor (beta chain). Its antigen remains unknown. This sample is drawn from a study of regulatory T cells in long-lasting Graves disease. Study results and caveats: Newly diagnosed patients had higher TCR diversity than persistent Graves' patients did.

Investigators prepared the TCR beta libraries by applying iRepertoire HTBI primers and Arm-PCR of CDR3 regions. TCRdb independently ran MiXCR on the multiplex PCR reads; one entry per CDR3 protein. The top ten hold roughly 29% of the sample, which has 350,000 to 450,000 distinct CDR3 sequences, 16% seen once. This sample's time point: newly diagnosed GD, antithyroid drugs for less than 3 months. After RNA was extracted from PBMCs, the TCR library was made from it. Patients came from an endocrinology department in Xi'an, China. These data also featured in a second study, about T cells in Graves' hyperthyroidism and ophthalmopathy. This second study says: The TCR CDR3 was amplified in a first-round RT-PCR using the HTBI primer set.

The receptor was isolated from a man between 35 and 55 years old with Graves disease. This specimen was peripheral blood mononuclear cells (PBMCs), taken at new diagnosis, from a patient treated with antithyroid drugs.

The DNA for the CDR3 is TGTGCCAGCAGTGTGAGTTCACAGGAGAATGAGCAGTTCTTC. Translated: CASSVSSQENEQFF. The chain carries TRBV2 and TRBJ2-1; weak D call: TRBD1 (5 bases). The CDR3 runs to 14 residues. Germline-derived CDR1 and CDR2 are SNHLY and FYNNEI. The V end lost 4 bases, the J end lost 7 bases, and 14 bases lay between the germline ends.